At least ten counts were recorded for the clone carrying this T cell receptor beta chain. Its antigen is still unknown. The CDR3 spans 16 residues. Germline-derived CDR1 and CDR2 are SGHRS and YFSETQ. V shed 3 bases and J 5 bases; nucleotides not matched to a gene: 10. The data were taken from a study of response to subunit inactivated influenza vaccine. General study points: Each seasonal influenza vaccination, the authors suggested, recruits few new T cells.

TCRdb independently ran MiXCR on the RT-PCR reads; one entry per CDR3 protein. The table shows 590,000 or so distinct CDR3 sequences, with 11% to 15% occurring only once. The specimen comprised PBMCs from blood, sampled roughly 15 days before vaccination. The chain is built from TRBV5-1 and TRBJ2-5; 10 bases are a match to TRBD2. The source is a man aged 45-65 years who received an inactivated influenza vaccine. CDR3 nucleotides: TGCGCCAGCAGCTCCACTAGCGGGGTGGCCTGGGAGACCCAGTACTTC. Residues: CASSSTSGVAWETQYF.